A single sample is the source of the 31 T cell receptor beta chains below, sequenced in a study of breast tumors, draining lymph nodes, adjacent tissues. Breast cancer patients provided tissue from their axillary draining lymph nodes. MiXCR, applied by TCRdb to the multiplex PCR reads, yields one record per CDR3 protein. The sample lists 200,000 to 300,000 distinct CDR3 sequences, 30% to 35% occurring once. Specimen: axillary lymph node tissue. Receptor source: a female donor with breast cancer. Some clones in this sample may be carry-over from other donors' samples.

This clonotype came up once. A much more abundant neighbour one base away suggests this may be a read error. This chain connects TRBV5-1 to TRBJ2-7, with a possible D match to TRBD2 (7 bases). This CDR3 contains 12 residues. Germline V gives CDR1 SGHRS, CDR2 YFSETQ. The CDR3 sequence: CASSLEGGGEDF. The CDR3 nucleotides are TGCGCCAGCAGCTTAGAAGGGGGGGGGGAGGACTTC. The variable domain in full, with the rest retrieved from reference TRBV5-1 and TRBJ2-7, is KAGVTQTPRYLIKTRGQQVTLSCSPISGHRSVSWYQQTPGQGLQFLFEYFSETQRNKGNFPGRFSGRQFSNSRSEMNVSTLELGDSALYLCASSLEGGGEDFGPGTRLTVT.

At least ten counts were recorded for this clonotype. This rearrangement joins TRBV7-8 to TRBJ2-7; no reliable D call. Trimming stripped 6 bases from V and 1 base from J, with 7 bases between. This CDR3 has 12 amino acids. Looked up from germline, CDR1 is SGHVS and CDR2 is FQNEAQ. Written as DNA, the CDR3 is TGTGCCAGCAGAGGAGCTTCCTACGAGCAGTACTTC. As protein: CASRGASYEQYF.

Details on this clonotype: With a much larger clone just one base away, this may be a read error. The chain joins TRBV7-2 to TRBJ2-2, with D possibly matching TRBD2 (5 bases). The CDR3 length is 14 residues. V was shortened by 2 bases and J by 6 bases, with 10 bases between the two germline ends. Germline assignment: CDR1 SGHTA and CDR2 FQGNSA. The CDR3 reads CASSLTLAAGELFF. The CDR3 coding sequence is TGTGCCAGCAGCTTAACCCTAGCAGCCGGGGAGCTGTTTTTT. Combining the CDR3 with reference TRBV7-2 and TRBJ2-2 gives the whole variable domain GAGVSQSPSNKVTEKGKDVELRCDPISGHTALYWYRQSLGQGLEFLIYFQGNSAPDKSGLPSDRFSAERTGGSVSTLTIQRTQQEDSAVYLCASSLTLAAGELFFGEGSRLTVL.

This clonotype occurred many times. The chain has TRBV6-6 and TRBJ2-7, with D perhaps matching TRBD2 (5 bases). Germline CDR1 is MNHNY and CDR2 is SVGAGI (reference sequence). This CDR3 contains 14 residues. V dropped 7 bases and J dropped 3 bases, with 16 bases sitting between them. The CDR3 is CASKALASSYEQYF. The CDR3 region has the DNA TGTGCCAGCAAAGCTCTAGCTAGCAGCTACGAGCAGTACTTC.

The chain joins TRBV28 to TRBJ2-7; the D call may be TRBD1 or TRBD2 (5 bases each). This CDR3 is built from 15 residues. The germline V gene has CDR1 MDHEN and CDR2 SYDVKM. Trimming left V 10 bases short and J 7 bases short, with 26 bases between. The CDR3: CATSADPGPRKEQYF. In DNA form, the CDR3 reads TGTGCCACCAGCGCCGACCCGGGGCCGAGAAAAGAGCAGTACTTC.

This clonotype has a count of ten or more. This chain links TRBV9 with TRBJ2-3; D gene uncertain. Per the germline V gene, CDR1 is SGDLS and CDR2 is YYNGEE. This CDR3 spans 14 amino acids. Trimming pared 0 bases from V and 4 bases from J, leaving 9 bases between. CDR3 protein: CASSVAGSADTQYF. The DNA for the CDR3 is TGTGCCAGCAGCGTAGCCGGGTCAGCAGATACGCAGTATTTT.

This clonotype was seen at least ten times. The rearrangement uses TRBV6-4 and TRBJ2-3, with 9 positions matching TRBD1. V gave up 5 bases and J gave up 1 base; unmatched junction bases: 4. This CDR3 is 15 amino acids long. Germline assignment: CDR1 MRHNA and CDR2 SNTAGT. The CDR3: CASSSQGARTDTQYF. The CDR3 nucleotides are TGTGCCAGCAGTTCACAGGGGGCTCGCACAGATACGCAGTATTTT.

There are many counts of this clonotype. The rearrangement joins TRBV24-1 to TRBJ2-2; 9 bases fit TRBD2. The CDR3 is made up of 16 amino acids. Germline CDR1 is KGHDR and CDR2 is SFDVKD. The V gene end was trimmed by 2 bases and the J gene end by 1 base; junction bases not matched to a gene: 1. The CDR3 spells CATSDSTSGNTGELFF. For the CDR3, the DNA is TGTGCCACCAGTGATTCGACTAGCGGGAACACCGGGGAGCTGTTTTTT.

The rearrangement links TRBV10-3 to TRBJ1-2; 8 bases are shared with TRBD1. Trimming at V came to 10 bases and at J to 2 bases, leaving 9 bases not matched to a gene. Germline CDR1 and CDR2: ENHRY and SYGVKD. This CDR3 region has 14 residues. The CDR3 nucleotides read TGTGCCACCGTACCGACAGGGGAGAACTATGGCTACACCTTC. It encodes CATVPTGENYGYTF.

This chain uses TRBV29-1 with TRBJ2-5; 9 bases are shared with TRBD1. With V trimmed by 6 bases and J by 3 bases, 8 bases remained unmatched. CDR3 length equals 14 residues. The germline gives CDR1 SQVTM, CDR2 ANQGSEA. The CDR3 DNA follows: TGCAGCGTAGGAGACAGGGGGTCTGAAGAGACCCAGTACTTC. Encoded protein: CSVGDRGSEETQYF.

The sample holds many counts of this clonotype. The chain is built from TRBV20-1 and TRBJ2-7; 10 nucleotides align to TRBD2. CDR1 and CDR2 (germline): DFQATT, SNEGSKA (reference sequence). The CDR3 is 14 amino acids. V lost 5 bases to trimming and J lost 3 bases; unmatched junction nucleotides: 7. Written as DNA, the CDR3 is TGCAGTGCTTCTTATAGCGGGAGGTTCTACGAGCAGTACTTC. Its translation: CSASYSGRFYEQYF.

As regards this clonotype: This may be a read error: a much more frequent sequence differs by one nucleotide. The CDR3 sequence is CASSNGWSHEQYF. The CDR3 coding sequence is TGTGCCAGCAGTAACGGGTGGTCCCACGAGCAGTACTTC. The chain joins TRBV12-3 or TRBV12-4 to TRBJ2-7; D remains unclear. The CDR3 is made up of 13 amino acids. Deletions cut 5 bases from V and 5 bases from J, with 13 bases between.

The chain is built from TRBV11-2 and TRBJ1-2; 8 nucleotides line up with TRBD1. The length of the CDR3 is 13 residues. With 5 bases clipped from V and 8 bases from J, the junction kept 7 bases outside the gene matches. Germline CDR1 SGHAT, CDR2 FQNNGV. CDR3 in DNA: TGTGCCAGCAGCATCCAGGGGGCGACCGGCTACACCTTC. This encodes CASSIQGATGYTF.

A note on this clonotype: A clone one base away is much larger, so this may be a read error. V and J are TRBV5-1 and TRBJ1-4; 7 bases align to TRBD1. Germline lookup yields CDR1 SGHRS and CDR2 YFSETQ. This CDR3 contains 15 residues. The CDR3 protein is CASGLGDSGGEKLFF. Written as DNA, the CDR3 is TGCGCCAGCGGCTTGGGGGACAGTGGCGGGGAAAAACTGTTTTTT.

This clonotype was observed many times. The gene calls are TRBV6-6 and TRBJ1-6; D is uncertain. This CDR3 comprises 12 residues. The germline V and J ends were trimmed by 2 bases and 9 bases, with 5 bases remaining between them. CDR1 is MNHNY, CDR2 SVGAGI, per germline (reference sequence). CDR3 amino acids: CASSYIGSPLHF. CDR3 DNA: TGTGCCAGCAGTTACATTGGTTCACCCCTCCACTTT.

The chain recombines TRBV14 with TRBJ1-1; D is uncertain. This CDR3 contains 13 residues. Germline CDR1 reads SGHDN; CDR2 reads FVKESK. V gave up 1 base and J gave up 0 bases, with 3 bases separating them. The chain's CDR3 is CASSQVMNTEAFF. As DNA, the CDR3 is TGTGCCAGCAGCCAAGTGATGAACACTGAAGCTTTCTTT. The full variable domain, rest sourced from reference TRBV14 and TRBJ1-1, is EAGVTQFPSHSVIEKGQTVTLRCDPISGHDNLYWYRRVMGKEIKFLLHFVKESKQDESGMPNNRFLAERTGGTYSTLKVQPAELEDSGVYFCASSQVMNTEAFFGQGTRLTVV.

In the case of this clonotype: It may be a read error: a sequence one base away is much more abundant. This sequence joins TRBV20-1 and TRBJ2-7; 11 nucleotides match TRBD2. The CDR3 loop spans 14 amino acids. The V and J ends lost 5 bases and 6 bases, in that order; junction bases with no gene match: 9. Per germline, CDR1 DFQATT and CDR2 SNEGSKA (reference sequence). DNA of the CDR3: TGCAGTGCTCCCGGGACTAGCGGCATCTCCGAGCAGTACTTC. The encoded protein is CSAPGTSGISEQYF.

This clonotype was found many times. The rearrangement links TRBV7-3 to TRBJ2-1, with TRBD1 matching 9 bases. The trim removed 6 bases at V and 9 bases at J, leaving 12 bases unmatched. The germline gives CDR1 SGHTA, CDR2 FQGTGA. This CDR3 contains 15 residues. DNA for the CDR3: TGTGCCAGCAGGTCCCGGGACAGGGTATTGGGTGAGCAGTTCTTC. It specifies CASRSRDRVLGEQFF.

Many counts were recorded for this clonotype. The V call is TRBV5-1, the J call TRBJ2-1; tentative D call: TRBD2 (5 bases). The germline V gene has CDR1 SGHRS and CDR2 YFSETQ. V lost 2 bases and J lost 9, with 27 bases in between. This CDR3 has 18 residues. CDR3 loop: CASSFLAGNSAVKGEQFF. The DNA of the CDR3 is TGCGCCAGCAGCTTTCTGGCGGGCAATTCCGCGGTGAAGGGTGAGCAGTTCTTC.

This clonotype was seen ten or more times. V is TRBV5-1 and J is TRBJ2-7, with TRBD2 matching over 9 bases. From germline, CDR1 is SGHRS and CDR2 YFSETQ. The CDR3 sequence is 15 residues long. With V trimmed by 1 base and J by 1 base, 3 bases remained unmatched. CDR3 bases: TGCGCCAGCAGCTTGATGGCGGGGGGGTCCTACGAGCAGTACTTC. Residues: CASSLMAGGSYEQYF.

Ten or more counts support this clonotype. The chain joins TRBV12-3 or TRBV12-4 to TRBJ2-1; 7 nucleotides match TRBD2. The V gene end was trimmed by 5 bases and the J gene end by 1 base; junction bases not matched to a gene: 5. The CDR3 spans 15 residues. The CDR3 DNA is TGTGCCAGCAGTCTCAGCGGGAATTCCTACAATGAGCAGTTCTTC. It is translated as CASSLSGNSYNEQFF.

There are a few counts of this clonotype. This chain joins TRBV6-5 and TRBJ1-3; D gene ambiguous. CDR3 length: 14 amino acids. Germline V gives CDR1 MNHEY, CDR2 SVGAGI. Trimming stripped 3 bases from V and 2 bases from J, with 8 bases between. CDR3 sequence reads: CASSYSGTGNTIYF. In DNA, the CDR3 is TGTGCCAGCAGTTATTCGGGAACTGGAAACACCATATATTTT.

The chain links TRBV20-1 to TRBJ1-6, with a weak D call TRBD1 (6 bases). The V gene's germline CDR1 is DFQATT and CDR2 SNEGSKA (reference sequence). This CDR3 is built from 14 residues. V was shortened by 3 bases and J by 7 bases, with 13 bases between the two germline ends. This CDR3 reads CSASGGRPNSPLHF. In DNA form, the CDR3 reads TGCAGTGCTAGTGGGGGGCGCCCCAATTCACCCCTCCACTTT.

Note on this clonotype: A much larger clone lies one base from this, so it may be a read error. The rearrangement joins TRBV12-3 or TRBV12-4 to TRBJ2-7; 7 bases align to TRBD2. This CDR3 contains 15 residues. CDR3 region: CDSSFPDWGEGEQYF. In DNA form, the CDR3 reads TGTGACAGCAGTTTCCCCGATTGGGGGGAGGGCGAGCAGTACTTC.

CDR3 in DNA: TGTGCCAGCAGCCCTCGGACTAGCATCAACACCTTC. Protein product: CASSPRTSINTF. The J gene is TRBJ1-2, the V gene TRBV11-3; no definite D call. The CDR3 is 12 amino acids. Germline CDR1 is SGHNT and CDR2 is YENEEA. The V end lost 5 bases, the J end lost 12 bases, and 16 bases lay between the germline ends. The full variable domain, rest sourced from reference TRBV11-3 and TRBJ1-2, is EAGVVQSPRYKIIEKKQPVAFWCNPISGHNTLYWYLQNLGQGPELLIRYENEEAVDDSQLPKDRFSAERLKGVDSTLKIQPAELGDSAVYLCASSPRTSINTFGSGTRLTVV.

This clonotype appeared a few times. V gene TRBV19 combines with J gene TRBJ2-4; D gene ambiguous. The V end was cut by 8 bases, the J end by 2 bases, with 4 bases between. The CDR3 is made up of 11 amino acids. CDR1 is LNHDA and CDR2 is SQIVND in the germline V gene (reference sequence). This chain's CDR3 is CASGPKNIQYF. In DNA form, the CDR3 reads TGTGCCAGTGGCCCCAAAAACATTCAGTACTTC.

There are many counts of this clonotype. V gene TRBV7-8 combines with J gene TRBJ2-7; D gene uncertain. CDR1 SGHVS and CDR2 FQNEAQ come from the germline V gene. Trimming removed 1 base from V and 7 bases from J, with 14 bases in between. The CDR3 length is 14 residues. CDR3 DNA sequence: TGTGCCAGCAGCTTAGATCTATCGGTGGGGGAGCAGTACTTC. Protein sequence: CASSLDLSVGEQYF.

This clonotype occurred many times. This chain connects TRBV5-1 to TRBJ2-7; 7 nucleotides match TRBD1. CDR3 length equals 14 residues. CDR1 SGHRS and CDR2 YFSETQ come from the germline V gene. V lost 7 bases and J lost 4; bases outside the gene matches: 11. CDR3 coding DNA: TGCGCCAGCGACCCGACAGGGAAGGGATACGAGCAGTACTTC. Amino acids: CASDPTGKGYEQYF. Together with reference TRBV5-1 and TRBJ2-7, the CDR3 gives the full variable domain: KAGVTQTPRYLIKTRGQQVTLSCSPISGHRSVSWYQQTPGQGLQFLFEYFSETQRNKGNFPGRFSGRQFSNSRSEMNVSTLELGDSALYLCASDPTGKGYEQYFGPGTRLTVT.

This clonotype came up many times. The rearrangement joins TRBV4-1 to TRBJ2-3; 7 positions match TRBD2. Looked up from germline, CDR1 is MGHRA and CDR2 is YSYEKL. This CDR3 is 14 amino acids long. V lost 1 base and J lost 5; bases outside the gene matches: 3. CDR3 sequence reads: CASSQARGVDTQYF. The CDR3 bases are TGCGCCAGCAGCCAAGCCCGGGGGGTAGATACGCAGTATTTT.

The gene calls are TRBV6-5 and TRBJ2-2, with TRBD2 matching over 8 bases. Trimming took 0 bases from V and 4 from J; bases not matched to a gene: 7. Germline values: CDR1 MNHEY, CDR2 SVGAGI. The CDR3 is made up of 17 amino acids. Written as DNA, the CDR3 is TGTGCCAGCAGTTACTCTACATCGGGAGGGGGCACCGGGGAGCTGTTTTTT. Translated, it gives CASSYSTSGGGTGELFF.

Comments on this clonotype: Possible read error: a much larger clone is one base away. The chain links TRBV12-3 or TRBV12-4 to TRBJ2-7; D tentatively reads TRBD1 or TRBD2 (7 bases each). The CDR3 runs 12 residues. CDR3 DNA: TGTACCAGCGGGAAACAGGGGTCCAAGCAGTACTTC. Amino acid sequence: CTSGKQGSKQYF.